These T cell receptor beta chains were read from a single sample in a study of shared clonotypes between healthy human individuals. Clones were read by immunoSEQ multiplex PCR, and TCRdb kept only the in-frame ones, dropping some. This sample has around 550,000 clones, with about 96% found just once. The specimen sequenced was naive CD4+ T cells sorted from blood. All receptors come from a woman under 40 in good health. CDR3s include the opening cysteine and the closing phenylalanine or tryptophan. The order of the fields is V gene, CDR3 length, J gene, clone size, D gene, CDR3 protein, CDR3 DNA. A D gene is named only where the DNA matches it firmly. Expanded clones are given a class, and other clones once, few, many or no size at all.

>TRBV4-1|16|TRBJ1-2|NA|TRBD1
CASSQGGSRGHKGYTF
TGCGCCAGCAGCCAAGGAGGTTCTAGGGGGCATAAGGGCTACACCTTC
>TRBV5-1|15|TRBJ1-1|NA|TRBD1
CASSLDGTGRPEAFF
TGCGCCAGCAGCTTGGACGGGACAGGGCGCCCTGAAGCTTTCTTT
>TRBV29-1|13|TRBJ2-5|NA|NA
CSVELPAKLAQYF
TGCAGCGTTGAACTTCCGGCCAAGTTGGCCCAGTACTTC
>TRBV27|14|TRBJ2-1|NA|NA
CASTKLRNYNEQFF
TGTGCCAGCACCAAACTTCGTAACTACAATGAGCAGTTCTTC
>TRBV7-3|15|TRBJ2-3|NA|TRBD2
CASSRGGRFSDTQYF
TGTGCCAGCAGCCGAGGCGGGAGGTTCTCAGATACGCAGTATTTT
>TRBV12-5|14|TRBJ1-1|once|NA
CASGLSIGETEAFF
TGTGCTAGTGGTTTGTCGATCGGGGAAACTGAAGCTTTCTTT
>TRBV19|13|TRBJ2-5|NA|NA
CASSWDYQETQYF
TGTGCCAGTAGCTGGGACTACCAAGAGACCCAGTACTTC
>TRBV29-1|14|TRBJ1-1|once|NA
CSAESPGQGTEAFF
TGCAGCGCCGAGTCCCCAGGTCAAGGTACTGAAGCTTTCTTT
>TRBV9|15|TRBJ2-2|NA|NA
CASKRRLEDTGELFF
TGTGCCAGCAAAAGGCGACTGGAAGACACCGGGGAGCTGTTTTTT
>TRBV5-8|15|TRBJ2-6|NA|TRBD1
CASSPQGAGANVLTF
TGTGCCAGCAGCCCGCAGGGGGCTGGGGCCAACGTCCTGACTTTC
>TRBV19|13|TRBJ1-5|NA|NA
CASSFTGNQPQHF
TGTGCCAGTAGTTTTACAGGCAATCAGCCCCAGCATTTT
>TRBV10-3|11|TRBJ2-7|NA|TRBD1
CAIRTGIEQYF
TGTGCCATCAGGACAGGGATCGAGCAGTACTTC
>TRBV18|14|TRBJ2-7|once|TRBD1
CASSPPDRAYEQYF
TGTGCCAGCTCACCACCGGACAGGGCCTACGAGCAGTACTTC
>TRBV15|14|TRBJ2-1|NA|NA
CATSRDWGYNEQFF
TGTGCCACCAGCAGAGATTGGGGATACAATGAGCAGTTCTTC
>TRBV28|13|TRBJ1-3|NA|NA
CASSLPAGNTIYF
TGTGCCAGCAGTTTACCAGCTGGAAACACCATATATTTT
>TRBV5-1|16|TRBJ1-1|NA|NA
CASSQEAGEVLAEAFF
TGCGCCAGCAGCCAGGAGGCGGGTGAGGTACTGGCTGAAGCTTTCTTT
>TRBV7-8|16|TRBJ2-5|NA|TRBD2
CASRSYAGGLGETQYF
TGTGCCAGCAGGTCCTATGCGGGAGGTTTAGGAGAGACCCAGTACTTC
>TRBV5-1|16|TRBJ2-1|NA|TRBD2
CASSRTSGRAVNEQFF
TGCGCCAGCAGTCGGACTAGCGGGAGGGCCGTCAATGAGCAGTTCTTC
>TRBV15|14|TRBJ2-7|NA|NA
CATSRESGSYEQYF
TGTGCCACCAGCAGAGAGTCAGGCTCCTACGAGCAGTACTTC
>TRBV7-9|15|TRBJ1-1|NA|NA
CASSLGPALNTEAFF
TGTGCCAGCAGCTTAGGCCCGGCTTTGAACACTGAAGCTTTCTTT
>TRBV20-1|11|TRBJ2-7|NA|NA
CSAPLAYEQYF
TGCAGTGCTCCTCTGGCTTACGAGCAGTACTTC
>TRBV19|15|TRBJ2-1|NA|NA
CASSPGNPVWNEQFF
TGTGCCAGTAGTCCTGGGAACCCGGTTTGGAATGAGCAGTTCTTC
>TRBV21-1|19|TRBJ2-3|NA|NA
CASSKVLGLAGAWADTQYF
TGTGCCAGCAGCAAAGTCCTGGGACTAGCGGGAGCGTGGGCAGATACGCAGTATTTT
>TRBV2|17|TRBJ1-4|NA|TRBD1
CASTRTGTFSTNEKLFF
TGTGCCAGCACAAGGACAGGGACCTTCTCAACTAATGAAAAACTGTTTTTT
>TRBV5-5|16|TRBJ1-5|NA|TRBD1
CASSRGTGVPNQPQHF
TGTGCCAGCAGCCGGGGGACAGGGGTCCCCAATCAGCCCCAGCATTTT
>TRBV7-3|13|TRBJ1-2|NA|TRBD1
CASSVGQGYGYTF
TGTGCCAGCAGCGTGGGACAGGGATATGGCTACACCTTC
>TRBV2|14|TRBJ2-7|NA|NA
CASRTGTKGYEQYF
TGTGCCAGCAGGACCGGGACGAAGGGCTACGAGCAGTACTTC
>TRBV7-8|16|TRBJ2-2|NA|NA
CASSPVRYPNTGELFF
TGTGCCAGCAGCCCAGTGAGGTACCCGAACACCGGGGAGCTGTTTTTT